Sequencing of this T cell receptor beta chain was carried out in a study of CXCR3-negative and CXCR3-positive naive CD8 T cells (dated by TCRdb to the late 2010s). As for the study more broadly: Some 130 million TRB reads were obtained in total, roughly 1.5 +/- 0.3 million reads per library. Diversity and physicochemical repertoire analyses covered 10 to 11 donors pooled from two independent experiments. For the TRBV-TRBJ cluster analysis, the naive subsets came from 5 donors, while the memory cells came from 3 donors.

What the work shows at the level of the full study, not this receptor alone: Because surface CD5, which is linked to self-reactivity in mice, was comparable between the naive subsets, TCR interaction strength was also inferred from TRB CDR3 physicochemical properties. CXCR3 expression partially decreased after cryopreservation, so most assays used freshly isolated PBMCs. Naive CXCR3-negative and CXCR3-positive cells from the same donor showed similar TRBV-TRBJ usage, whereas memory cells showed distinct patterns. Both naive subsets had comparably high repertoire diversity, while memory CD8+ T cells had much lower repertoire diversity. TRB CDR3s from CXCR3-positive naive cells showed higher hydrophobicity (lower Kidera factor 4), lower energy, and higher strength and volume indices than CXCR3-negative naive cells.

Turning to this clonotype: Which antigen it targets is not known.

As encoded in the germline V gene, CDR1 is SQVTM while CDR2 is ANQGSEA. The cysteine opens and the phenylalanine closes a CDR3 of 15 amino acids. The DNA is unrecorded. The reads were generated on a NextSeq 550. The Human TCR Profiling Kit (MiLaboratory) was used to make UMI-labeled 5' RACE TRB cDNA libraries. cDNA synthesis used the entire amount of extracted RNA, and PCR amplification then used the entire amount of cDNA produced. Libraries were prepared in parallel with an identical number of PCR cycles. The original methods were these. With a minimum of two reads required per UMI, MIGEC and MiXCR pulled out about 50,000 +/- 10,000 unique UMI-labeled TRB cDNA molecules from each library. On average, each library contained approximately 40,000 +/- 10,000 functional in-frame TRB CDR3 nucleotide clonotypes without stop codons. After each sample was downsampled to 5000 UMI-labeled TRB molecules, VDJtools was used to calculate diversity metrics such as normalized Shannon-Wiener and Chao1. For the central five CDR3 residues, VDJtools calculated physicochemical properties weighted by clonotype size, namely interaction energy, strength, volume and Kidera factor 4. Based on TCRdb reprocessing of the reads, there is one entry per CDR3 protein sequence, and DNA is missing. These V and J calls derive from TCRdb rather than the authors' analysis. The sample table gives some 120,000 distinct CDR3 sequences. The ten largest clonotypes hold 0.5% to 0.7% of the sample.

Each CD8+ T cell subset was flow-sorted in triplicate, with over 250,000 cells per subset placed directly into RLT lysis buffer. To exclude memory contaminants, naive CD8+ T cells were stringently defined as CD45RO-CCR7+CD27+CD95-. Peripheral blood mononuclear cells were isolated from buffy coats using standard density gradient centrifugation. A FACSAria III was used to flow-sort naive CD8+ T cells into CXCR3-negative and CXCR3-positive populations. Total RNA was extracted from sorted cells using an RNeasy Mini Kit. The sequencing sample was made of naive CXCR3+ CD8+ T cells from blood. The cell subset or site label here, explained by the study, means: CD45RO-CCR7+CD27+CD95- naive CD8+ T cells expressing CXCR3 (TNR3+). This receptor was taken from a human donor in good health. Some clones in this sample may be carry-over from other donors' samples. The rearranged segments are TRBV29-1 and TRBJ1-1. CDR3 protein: CSVEARGLQNTEAFF.